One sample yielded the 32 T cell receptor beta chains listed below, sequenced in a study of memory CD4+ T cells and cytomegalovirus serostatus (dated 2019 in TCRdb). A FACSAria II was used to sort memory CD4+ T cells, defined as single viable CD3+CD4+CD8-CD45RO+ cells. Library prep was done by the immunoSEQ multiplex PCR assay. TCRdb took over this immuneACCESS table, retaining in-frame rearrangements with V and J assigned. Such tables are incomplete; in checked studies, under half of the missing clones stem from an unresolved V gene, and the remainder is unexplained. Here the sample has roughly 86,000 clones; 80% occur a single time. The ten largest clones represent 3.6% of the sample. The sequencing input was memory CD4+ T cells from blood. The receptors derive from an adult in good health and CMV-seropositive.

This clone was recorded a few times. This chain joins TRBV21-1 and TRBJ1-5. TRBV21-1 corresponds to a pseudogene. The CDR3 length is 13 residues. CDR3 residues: CASSKDENQPQHF. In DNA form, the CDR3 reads TGTGCCAGCAGCAAAGATGAGAATCAGCCCCAGCATTTT.

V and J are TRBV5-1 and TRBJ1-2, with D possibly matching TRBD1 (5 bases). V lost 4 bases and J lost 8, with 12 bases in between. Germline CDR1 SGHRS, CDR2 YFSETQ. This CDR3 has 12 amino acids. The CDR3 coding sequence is TGCGCCAGCAGCCCGGACGGGGACGGCTACACCTTC. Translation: CASSPDGDGYTF.

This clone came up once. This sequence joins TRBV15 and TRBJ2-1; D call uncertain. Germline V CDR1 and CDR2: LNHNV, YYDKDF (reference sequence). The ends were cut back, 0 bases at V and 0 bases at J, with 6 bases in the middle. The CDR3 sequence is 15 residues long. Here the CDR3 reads CATSREGSSYNEQFF. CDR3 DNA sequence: TGTGCCACCAGCAGAGAGGGCAGCTCCTACAATGAGCAGTTCTTC.

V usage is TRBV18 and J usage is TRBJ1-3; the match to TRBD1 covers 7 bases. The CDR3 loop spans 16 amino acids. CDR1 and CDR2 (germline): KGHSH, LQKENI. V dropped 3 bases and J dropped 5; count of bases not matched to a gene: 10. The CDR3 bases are TGTGCCAGCTCACCCAGCGGAGGGACAGATCGAAACACCATATATTTT. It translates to CASSPSGGTDRNTIYF.

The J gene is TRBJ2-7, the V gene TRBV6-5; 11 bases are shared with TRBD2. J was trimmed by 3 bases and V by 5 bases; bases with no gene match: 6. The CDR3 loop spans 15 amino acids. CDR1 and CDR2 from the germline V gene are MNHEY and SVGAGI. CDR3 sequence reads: CASSKGTSGNYEQYF. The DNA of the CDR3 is TGTGCCAGCAGTAAAGGGACTAGCGGAAACTACGAGCAGTACTTC.

The CDR3 nucleotides read TGTGCCAGCAGCCCCTCGACAGGTGATGGGGAGACCCAGTACTTC. It is translated as CASSPSTGDGETQYF. The V gene is TRBV9, the J gene TRBJ2-5, with TRBD1 as a possible D gene (6 bases). The CDR3 covers 15 residues. Between the trimmed V and J ends, which lost 4 bases and 5 bases, there was a span of 18 bases. From germline, CDR1 is SGDLS and CDR2 YYNGEE.

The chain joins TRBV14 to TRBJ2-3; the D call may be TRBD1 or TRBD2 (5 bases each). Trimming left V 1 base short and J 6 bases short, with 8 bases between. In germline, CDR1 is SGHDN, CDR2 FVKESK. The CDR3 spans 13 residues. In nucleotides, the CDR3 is TGTGCCAGCAGCCAAGTCGGGGCGGATACGCAGTATTTT. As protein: CASSQVGADTQYF.

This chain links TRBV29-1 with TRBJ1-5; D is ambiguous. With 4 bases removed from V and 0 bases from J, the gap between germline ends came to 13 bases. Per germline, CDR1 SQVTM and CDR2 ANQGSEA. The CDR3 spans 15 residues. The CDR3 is CSVAVGSASNQPQHF. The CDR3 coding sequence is TGCAGCGTTGCCGTAGGGTCCGCTAGCAATCAGCCCCAGCATTTT.

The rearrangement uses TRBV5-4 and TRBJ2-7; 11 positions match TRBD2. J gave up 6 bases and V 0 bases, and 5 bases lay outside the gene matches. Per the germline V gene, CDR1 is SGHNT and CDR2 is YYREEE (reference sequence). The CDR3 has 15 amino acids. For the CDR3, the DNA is TGTGCCAGCAGCTTGGTTAGCGGGAGGGCCGCCGAGCAGTACTTC. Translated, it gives CASSLVSGRAAEQYF.

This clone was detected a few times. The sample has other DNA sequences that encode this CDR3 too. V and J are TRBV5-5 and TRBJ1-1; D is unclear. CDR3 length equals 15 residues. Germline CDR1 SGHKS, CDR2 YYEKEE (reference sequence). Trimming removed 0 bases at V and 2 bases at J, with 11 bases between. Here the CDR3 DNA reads TGTGCCAGCAGCTTGGGTCCAGGAAGCAACACTGAAGCTTTCTTT. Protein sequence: CASSLGPGSNTEAFF.

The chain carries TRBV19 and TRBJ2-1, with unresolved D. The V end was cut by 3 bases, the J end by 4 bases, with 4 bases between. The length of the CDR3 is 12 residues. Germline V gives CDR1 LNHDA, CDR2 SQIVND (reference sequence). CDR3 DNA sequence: TGTGCCAGTAGTATGGGGTACAATGAGCAGTTCTTC. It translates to CASSMGYNEQFF.

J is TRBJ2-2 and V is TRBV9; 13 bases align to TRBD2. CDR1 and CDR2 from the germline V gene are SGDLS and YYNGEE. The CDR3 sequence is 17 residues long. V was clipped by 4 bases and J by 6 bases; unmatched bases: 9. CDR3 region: CASSPRTSGSWAGELFF. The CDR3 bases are TGTGCCAGCAGCCCTAGGACTAGCGGGAGTTGGGCCGGGGAGCTGTTTTTT. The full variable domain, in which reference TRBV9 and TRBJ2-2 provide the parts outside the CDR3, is DSGVTQTPKHLITATGQRVTLRCSPRSGDLSVYWYQQSLDQGLQFLIQYYNGEERAKGNILERFSAQQFPDLHSELNLSSLELGDSALYFCASSPRTSGSWAGELFFGEGSRLTVL.

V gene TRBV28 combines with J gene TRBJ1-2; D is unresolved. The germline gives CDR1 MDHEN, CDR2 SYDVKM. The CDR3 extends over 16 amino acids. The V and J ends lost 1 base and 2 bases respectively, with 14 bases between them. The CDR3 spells CASSLSLLGQNYGYTF. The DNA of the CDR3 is TGTGCCAGCAGTTTATCTCTGCTCGGTCAAAACTATGGCTACACCTTC.

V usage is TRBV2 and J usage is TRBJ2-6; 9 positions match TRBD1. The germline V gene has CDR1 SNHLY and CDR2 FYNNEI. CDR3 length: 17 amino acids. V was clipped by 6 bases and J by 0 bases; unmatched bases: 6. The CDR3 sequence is CASSGGTGYSGANVLTF. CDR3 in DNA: TGTGCCAGCAGCGGAGGGACAGGGTACTCTGGGGCCAACGTCCTGACTTTC.

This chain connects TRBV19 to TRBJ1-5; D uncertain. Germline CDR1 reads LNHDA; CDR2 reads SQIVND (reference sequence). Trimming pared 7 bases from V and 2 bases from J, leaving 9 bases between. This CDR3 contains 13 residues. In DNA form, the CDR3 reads TGTGCCAGTAAAAGGGCTCGCAATCAGCCCCAGCATTTT. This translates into CASKRARNQPQHF.

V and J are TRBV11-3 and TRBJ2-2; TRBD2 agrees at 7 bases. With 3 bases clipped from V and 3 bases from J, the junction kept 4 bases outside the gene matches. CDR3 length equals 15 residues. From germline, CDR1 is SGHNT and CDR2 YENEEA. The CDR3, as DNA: TGTGCCAGCAGCTTTGGGCGGGAGTACACCGGGGAGCTGTTTTTT. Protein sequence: CASSFGREYTGELFF.

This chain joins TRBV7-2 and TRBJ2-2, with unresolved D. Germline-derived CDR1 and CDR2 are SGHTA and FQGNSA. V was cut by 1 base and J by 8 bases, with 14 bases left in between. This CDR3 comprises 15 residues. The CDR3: CASSLDSYRRGELFF. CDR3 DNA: TGTGCCAGCAGCTTAGACAGCTACCGTCGGGGGGAGCTGTTTTTT.

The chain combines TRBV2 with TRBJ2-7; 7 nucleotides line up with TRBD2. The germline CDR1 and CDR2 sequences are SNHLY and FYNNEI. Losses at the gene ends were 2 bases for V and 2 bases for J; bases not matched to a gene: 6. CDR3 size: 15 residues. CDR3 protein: CASSEIGGGTYEQYF. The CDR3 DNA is TGTGCCAGCAGTGAAATTGGGGGGGGGACCTACGAGCAGTACTTC.

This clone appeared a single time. CDR3 residues: CASSQWTSSYNEQFF. CDR3 bases: TGTGCCAGCAGCCAATGGACTAGCTCCTACAATGAGCAGTTCTTC. The rearrangement joins TRBV7-3 to TRBJ2-1, with 7 bases matching TRBD2. Trimming at V came to 5 bases and at J to 0 bases, leaving 4 bases not matched to a gene. This CDR3 contains 15 residues. In germline, CDR1 is SGHTA, CDR2 FQGTGA.

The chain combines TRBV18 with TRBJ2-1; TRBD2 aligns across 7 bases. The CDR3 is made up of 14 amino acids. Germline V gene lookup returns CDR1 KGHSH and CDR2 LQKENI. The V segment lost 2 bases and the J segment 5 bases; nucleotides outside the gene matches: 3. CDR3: CASSPASGNNEQFF. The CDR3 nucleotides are TGTGCCAGCTCACCAGCTAGCGGAAACAATGAGCAGTTCTTC. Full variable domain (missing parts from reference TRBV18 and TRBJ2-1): NAGVMQNPRHLVRRRGQEARLRCSPMKGHSHVYWYRQLPEEGLKFMVYLQKENIIDESGMPKERFSAEFPKEGPSILRIQQVVRGDSAAYFCASSPASGNNEQFFGPGTRLTVL.

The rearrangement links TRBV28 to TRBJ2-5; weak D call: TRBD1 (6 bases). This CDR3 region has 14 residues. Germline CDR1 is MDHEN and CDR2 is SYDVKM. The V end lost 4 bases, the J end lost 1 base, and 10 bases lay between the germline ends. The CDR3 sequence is CASSYSGAQETQYF. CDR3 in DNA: TGTGCCAGCAGTTACTCAGGGGCCCAAGAGACCCAGTACTTC.

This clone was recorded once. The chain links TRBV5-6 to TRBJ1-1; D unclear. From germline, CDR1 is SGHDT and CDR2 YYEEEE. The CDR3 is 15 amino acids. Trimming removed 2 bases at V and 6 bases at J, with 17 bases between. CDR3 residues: CASSLWYDPRAEAFF. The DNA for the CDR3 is TGTGCCAGCAGCTTATGGTACGATCCCCGGGCTGAAGCTTTCTTT.

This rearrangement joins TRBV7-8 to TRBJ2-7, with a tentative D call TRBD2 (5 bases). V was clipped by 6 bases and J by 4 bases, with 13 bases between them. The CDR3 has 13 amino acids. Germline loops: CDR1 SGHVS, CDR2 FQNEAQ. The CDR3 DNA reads TGTGCCAGCAGGGCGGGTGGGTCATACGAGCAGTACTTC. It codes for CASRAGGSYEQYF.

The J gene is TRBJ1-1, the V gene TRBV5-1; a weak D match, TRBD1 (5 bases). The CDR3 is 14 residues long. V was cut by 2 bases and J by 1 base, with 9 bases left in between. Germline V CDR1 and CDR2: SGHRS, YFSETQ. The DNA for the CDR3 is TGCGCCAGCAGCTTCTTAAGGGGGAACACTGAAGCTTTCTTT. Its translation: CASSFLRGNTEAFF.

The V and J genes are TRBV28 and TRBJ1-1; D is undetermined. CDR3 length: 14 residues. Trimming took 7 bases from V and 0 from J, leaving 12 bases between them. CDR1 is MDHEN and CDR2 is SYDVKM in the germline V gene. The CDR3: CASNPPSMNTEAFF. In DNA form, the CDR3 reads TGTGCCAGCAACCCACCATCCATGAACACTGAAGCTTTCTTT.

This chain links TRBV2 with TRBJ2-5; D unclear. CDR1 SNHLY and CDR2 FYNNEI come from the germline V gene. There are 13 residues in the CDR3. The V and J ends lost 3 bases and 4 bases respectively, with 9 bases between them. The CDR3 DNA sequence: TGTGCCAGCAGTGACCTAGGTGGAGAGACCCAGTACTTC. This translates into CASSDLGGETQYF.

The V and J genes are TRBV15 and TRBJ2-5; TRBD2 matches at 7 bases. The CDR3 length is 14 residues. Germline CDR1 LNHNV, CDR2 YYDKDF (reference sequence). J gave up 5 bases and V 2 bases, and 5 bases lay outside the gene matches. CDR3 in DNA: TGTGCCACCAGCAGAATCCTAGCGGAGGAGACCCAGTACTTC. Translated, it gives CATSRILAEETQYF. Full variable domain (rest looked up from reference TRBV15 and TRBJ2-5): DAMVIQNPRYQVTQFGKPVTLSCSQTLNHNVMYWYQQKSSQAPKLLFHYYDKDFNNEADTPDNFQSRRPNTSFCFLDIRSPGLGDTAMYLCATSRILAEETQYFGPGTRLLVL.

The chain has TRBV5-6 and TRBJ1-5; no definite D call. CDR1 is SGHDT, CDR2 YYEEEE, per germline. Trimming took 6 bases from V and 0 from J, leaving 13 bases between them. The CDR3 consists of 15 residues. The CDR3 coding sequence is TGTGCCAGCAAGAATTTTTATTATAGCAATCAGCCCCAGCATTTT. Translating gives CASKNFYYSNQPQHF.

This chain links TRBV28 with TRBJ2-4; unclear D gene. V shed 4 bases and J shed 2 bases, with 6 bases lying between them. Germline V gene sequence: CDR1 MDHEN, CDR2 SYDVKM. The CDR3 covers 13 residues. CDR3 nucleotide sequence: TGTGCCAGCAGTTCTGGGACCAAAAACATTCAGTACTTC. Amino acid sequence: CASSSGTKNIQYF.

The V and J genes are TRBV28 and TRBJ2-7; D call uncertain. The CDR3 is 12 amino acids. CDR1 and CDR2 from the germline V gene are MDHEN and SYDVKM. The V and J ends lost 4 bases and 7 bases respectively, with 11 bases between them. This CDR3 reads CASSSGWWEQYF. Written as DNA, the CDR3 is TGTGCCAGCAGTTCCGGATGGTGGGAGCAGTACTTC. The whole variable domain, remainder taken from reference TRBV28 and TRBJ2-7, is DVKVTQSSRYLVKRTGEKVFLECVQDMDHENMFWYRQDPGLGLRLIYFSYDVKMKEKGDIPEGYSVSREKKERFSLILESASTNQTSMYLCASSSGWWEQYFGPGTRLTVT.

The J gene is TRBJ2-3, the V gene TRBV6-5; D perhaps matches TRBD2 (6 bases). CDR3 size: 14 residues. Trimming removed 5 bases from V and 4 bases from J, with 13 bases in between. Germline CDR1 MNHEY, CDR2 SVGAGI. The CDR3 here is CASSSGGWSDTQYF. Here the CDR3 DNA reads TGTGCCAGCAGTAGTGGGGGGTGGTCAGATACGCAGTATTTT.

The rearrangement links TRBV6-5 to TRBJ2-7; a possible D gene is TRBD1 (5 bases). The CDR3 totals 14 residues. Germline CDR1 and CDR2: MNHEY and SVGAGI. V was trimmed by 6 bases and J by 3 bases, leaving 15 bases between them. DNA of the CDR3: TGTGCCAGCAGACAAACGACAGCAAACTACGAGCAGTACTTC. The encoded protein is CASRQTTANYEQYF.